Shown below are 7 T cell receptor beta chains from a single sample sequenced in a study of neurological immune-mediated disorders. TCRdb re-called the 5' RACE reads through MiXCR, storing one row per CDR3 protein. The repertoire holds 65,000 to 70,000 distinct CDR3 sequences, with 3% to 5% as singletons. The sequenced sample consisted of PBMCs. These receptors all stem from a man aged 25 to 45 with multiple sclerosis.

With regard to this clonotype: A read error may explain this, as a much larger clone is one base away. This rearrangement joins TRBV5-1 to TRBJ2-7, with 13 positions matching TRBD2. The germline gives CDR1 SGHRS, CDR2 YFSETQ. CDR3 length equals 18 residues. The J segment lost 0 bases and the V segment lost 3 bases, leaving 9 bases of the junction unmatched. The CDR3 DNA reads TGCGCCAGCAGCTCCTGGACTAGCGGGGGCCTTAGCTCCTACGAGCAGTACTTC. This codes for CASSSWTSGGLSSYEQYF.

This clonotype came up many times. CDR3 in DNA: TGTGCCAGCAGCTGGAACGAGATACGCGGGGTAATAGCCAAAAACATTCAGTACTTC. It codes for CASSWNEIRGVIAKNIQYF. This chain joins TRBV7-2 and TRBJ2-4; D may be TRBD2 (6 bases). Trimming cost V 4 bases and J 0 bases, with 22 bases left between them. Per germline, CDR1 SGHTA and CDR2 FQGNSA. The CDR3 is 19 amino acids.

This clonotype was counted many times. The genes are TRBV7-9 and TRBJ2-5; no definite D call. Looked up from germline, CDR1 is SEHNR and CDR2 is FQNEAQ (reference sequence). Trimming took off 1 base at V and 5 bases at J, with 17 bases between the two ends. The CDR3 totals 16 residues. In DNA, the CDR3 is TGTGCCAGCAGCTTAGTAGGCGTTCACGAGGTGGAGACCCAGTACTTC. It is translated as CASSLVGVHEVETQYF.

This clonotype was counted many times. The V and J genes are TRBV11-2 and TRBJ2-5, with D hard to call. The V end lost 5 bases, the J end lost 1 base, and 17 bases lay between the germline ends. The CDR3 is made up of 16 amino acids. The V gene's germline CDR1 is SGHAT and CDR2 FQNNGV. In DNA form, the CDR3 reads TGTGCCAGCAGCCTCCCCGTTAGGGCGGTCCAAGAGACCCAGTACTTC. It translates to CASSLPVRAVQETQYF.

This clonotype was found many times. The rearrangement joins TRBV7-2 to TRBJ2-3; 10 nucleotides match TRBD2. The germline gives CDR1 SGHTA, CDR2 FQGNSA. This CDR3 contains 17 residues. V gave up 1 base and J gave up 4 bases; unmatched junction bases: 8. The CDR3 DNA reads TGTGCCAGCAGCTTAGTCCAGCGGGGGGGCCCGGCAGATACGCAGTATTTT. Its translation is CASSLVQRGGPADTQYF.

The sample holds a few counts of this clonotype. This likely comes from a read error, as the CDR3 has no conserved phenylalanine or tryptophan at its end. This chain joins TRBV20-1 and TRBJ1-2; 8 nucleotides match TRBD1. With V trimmed by 3 bases and J by 1 base, 7 bases remained unmatched. Looked up from germline, CDR1 is DFQATT and CDR2 is SNEGSKA (reference sequence). CDR3 size: 15 residues. The CDR3 DNA follows: TGCAGTGCTAGGGCTTCAGGGGGCTATAACTATGGCTACACCAAC. Its protein is CSARASGGYNYGYTN.

CDR3 nucleotides: TGTGCCAGCAGCTTAGCGGGAACCGGGGATACGCAGTATTTT. Its translation is CASSLAGTGDTQYF. V and J are TRBV7-6 and TRBJ2-3; D unresolved. The CDR3 runs 14 residues. Germline assignment: CDR1 SGHVS and CDR2 FNYEAQ. The V end lost 0 bases, the J end lost 6 bases, and 10 bases lay between the germline ends.